The TCR beta chain described here comes from a study of cytomegalovirus exposure and HLA in healthy donors. Primers included in the PCR were 60 Vbeta and 13 Jbeta primers. The protocol was immunoSEQ multiplex PCR, while the TCRdb copy is restricted to in-frame clones and leaves out a portion. Of about 160,000 clones listed, 60% to 85% were seen once; the top ten hold less than 2.5%. Notes on this clone: Its matching antigen is unknown.

The CDR3 is 15 amino acids. CDR1 and CDR2 (germline): MNHEY, SVGAGI. Trimming cost V 2 bases and J 6 bases, with 15 bases left between them. Study-wide points: HLA alleles showed associations with around 15,000 TCR beta sequences in a later analysis, at a 0.05 false discovery rate. Upon later analysis, HLA-associated TCR beta chains proved more clonally expanded than other, equally common chains. Later on, a genetic analysis was performed. It linked a missense variant in DCLRE1C with V- and J-gene trimming of TCR beta.

The genes are TRBV6-5 and TRBJ2-3; possible D gene TRBD2, 6 bases. This receptor was obtained from a man aged 45-60 years in good health and CMV-seropositive. Material: PBMCs. The CDR3 DNA reads TGTGCCAGCAGTTACCGGACTACCCTGTCTGATACGCAGTATTTT. Its protein is CASSYRTTLSDTQYF.